Listed below are T cell receptor beta chains from one sample, sequenced in a study of human T cells and chemical hapten exposure. Each CDR3 protein gets one entry after TCRdb re-called the RACE reads with MiXCR. This table has 330,000 or so distinct CDR3 sequences, nearly 6.5% appearing once. The specimen was whole blood, collected in connection with sensitization to the hapten diphenylcyclopropenone (DPC). The receptors derive from a woman aged 18-29 years with alopecia areata. Some clones in this sample may be carry-over from other donors' samples. The CDR3 runs from the conserved cysteine through the conserved F or W. Each record gives: D gene, clone size, V gene, J gene, CDR3 protein, CDR3 DNA. A D gene is named only where the DNA matches it firmly. Expanded clones get a size class; other rows say once, few or many, or leave the size out.

NA,NA,TRBV18,TRBJ1-4,CASSPTGINNEKLFF,TGTGCCAGCTCACCAACAGGGATCAATAATGAAAAACTGTTTTTT
TRBD1,few,TRBV9,TRBJ1-2,CASSAGQALYGYTF,TGTGCCAGCAGCGCCGGACAGGCATTATATGGCTACACCTTC
NA,NA,TRBV20-1,TRBJ2-3,CSARDGGRTYRFTDTQYF,TGCAGTGCTAGAGACGGGGGCCGTACATACCGATTCACAGATACGCAGTATTTT
NA,NA,TRBV4-1,TRBJ2-3,CASSQVGGSQYTQYF,TGCGCCAGCAGCCAAGTAGGCGGCTCGCAATATACGCAGTATTTT
TRBD1,many,TRBV6-1,TRBJ1-2,CASIHGTVSHTF,TGTGCCAGCATCCATGGGACAGTTTCGCACACCTTC
TRBD1,NA,TRBV27,TRBJ2-7,CASRTGAYEQYF,TGTGCCAGCAGAACAGGGGCCTACGAGCAGTACTTC
TRBD1,many,TRBV7-2,TRBJ1-6,CASSSDRTGNSPLHF,TGTGCCAGCAGCTCAGACCGGACAGGGAATTCACCCCTCCACTTT
TRBD1,once,TRBV24-1,TRBJ1-2,CATSGGGTGGLYGYTF,TGTGCCACCAGTGGCGGGGGGACAGGGGGCCTCTATGGCTACACCTTC
NA,many,TRBV29-1,TRBJ1-1,CSVGWVRTEAFF,TGCAGCGTTGGTTGGGTAAGGACTGAAGCTTTCTTT
NA,few,TRBV27,TRBJ2-2,CASSFLGRGNTGELFF,TGTGCCAGCAGTTTTTTGGGGCGGGGGAACACCGGGGAGCTGTTTTTT
NA,NA,TRBV12-5,TRBJ2-7,CASAPDVSYEQYF,TGTGCTAGTGCCCCGGACGTCTCCTACGAGCAGTACTTC
NA,few,TRBV6-1,TRBJ2-7,CASSEGARNYEQYF,TGTGCCAGCAGTGAAGGGGCAAGGAACTACGAGCAGTACTTC
NA,many,TRBV7-2,TRBJ1-5,CASSLEGVQPQHF,TGTGCCAGCAGCTTAGAAGGGGTCCAGCCCCAGCATTTT
TRBD1,many,TRBV6-1,TRBJ2-5,CASSEVQGGGETQYF,TGTGCCAGCAGTGAAGTTCAAGGGGGCGGCGAGACCCAGTACTTC
NA,many,TRBV7-2,TRBJ2-3,CASSQWGTDTQYF,TGTGCCAGCAGCCAATGGGGTACAGATACGCAGTATTTT
TRBD1,many,TRBV10-3,TRBJ2-7,CAIRLGQGRNEQYF,TGTGCCATCCGGTTGGGACAGGGGAGGAACGAGCAGTACTTC
TRBD2,few,TRBV6-2/TRBV6-3,TRBJ2-3,CASSQRGGADTQYF,TGTGCCAGCAGCCAGCGGGGGGGGGCGGATACGCAGTATTTT
NA,NA,TRBV7-6,TRBJ1-5,CASSSIEGYQPQHF,TGTGCCAGCAGCTCTATTGAGGGGTATCAGCCCCAGCATTTT
NA,NA,TRBV5-1,TRBJ2-1,CASRHGRIDPYNEQFF,TGCGCCAGCAGACATGGACGGATCGACCCCTACAATGAGCAGTTCTTC
TRBD1,few,TRBV4-3,TRBJ2-2,CASSQDPRDRTNTGELFF,TGCGCCAGCAGCCAAGATCCCCGGGACAGAACAAACACCGGGGAGCTGTTTTTT
NA,many,TRBV5-1,TRBJ1-6,CASSREGDVGSPLHF,TGCGCCAGCAGCCGTGAAGGGGACGTGGGTTCACCCCTCCACTTT
NA,few,TRBV5-1,TRBJ2-5,CASSPIQTLVQETQYF,TGCGCCAGCAGCCCGATTCAGACGCTGGTACAAGAGACCCAGTACTTC
TRBD1,many,TRBV29-1,TRBJ1-1,CSVVPDRGNTEAFF,TGCAGCGTTGTCCCCGACAGGGGCAACACTGAAGCTTTCTTT
TRBD2,NA,TRBV3-1,TRBJ2-5,CASSLAGMETQYF,TGTGCCAGCAGCTTAGCGGGGATGGAGACCCAGTACTTC
TRBD2,NA,TRBV7-2,TRBJ2-5,CASSLGLAHQETQYF,TGTGCCAGCAGCCTGGGACTAGCGCACCAAGAGACCCAGTACTTC
TRBD1,few,TRBV12-3/TRBV12-4,TRBJ1-4,CASSDRGWGEKLFF,TGTGCCAGCAGTGACAGGGGATGGGGTGAAAAACTGTTTTTT
TRBD1,NA,TRBV5-1,TRBJ1-1,CASSPQRATGRDTEAFF,TGCGCCAGCAGCCCTCAGCGGGCGACAGGGCGAGACACTGAAGCTTTCTTT
TRBD1,NA,TRBV5-1,TRBJ1-2,CASSLSHGQENGYTF,TGCGCCAGCAGCCTTTCTCACGGACAGGAGAATGGCTACACCTTC
TRBD2,many,TRBV11-1,TRBJ2-1,CASSYTGGSYNEQFF,TGTGCCAGCAGCTATACGGGGGGATCCTACAATGAGCAGTTCTTC
TRBD1,NA,TRBV28,TRBJ1-2,CASSLGQLDYGYTF,TGTGCCAGCAGTTTGGGACAGCTCGACTATGGCTACACCTTC
NA,NA,TRBV6-5,TRBJ2-7,CASSYNRDQYF,TGTGCCAGCAGTTACAACAGGGATCAGTACTTC
NA,NA,TRBV12-3/TRBV12-4,TRBJ2-3,CASSLATAPSTDTQYF,TGTGCCAGCAGTTTAGCGACGGCTCCTAGCACAGATACGCAGTATTTT
NA,NA,TRBV28,TRBJ2-7,CASRQNKDTPYEQYF,TGTGCCAGCAGACAAAATAAGGACACCCCCTACGAGCAGTACTTC
NA,few,TRBV2,TRBJ2-1,CASSTQRGNEQFF,TGTGCCAGCAGCACTCAAAGGGGAAATGAGCAGTTCTTC
TRBD1,NA,TRBV27,TRBJ2-7,CASSSGTGAGTGGFYEQYF,TGTGCCAGCAGTTCAGGGACCGGCGCCGGGACAGGGGGTTTCTACGAGCAGTACTTC
NA,few,TRBV27,TRBJ1-3,CASSLAGPLSGNTIYF,TGTGCCAGCAGTTTAGCAGGCCCCCTCTCTGGAAACACCATATATTTT
NA,many,TRBV4-3,TRBJ1-1,CASSPKARMNTEAFF,TGCGCCAGCAGCCCAAAGGCCAGGATGAACACTGAAGCTTTCTTT
NA,NA,TRBV15,TRBJ1-4,CATNRAPGNEKLFF,TGTGCCACCAACAGAGCCCCGGGGAATGAAAAACTGTTTTTT
TRBD1,many,TRBV6-5,TRBJ2-7,CASSYLDRGGEQYF,TGTGCCAGCAGTTACCTTGACAGGGGGGGCGAGCAGTACTTC
NA,many,TRBV5-3,TRBJ1-1,CARSLEHLNTEAFF,TGTGCCAGAAGCTTGGAACACCTGAACACTGAAGCTTTCTTT
NA,NA,TRBV6-2/TRBV6-3,TRBJ1-4,CASNPNPTDSGPGGLFF,TGTGCCAGCAATCCGAACCCGACCGACAGCGGGCCGGGGGGACTGTTTTTT
TRBD1,NA,TRBV18,TRBJ2-3,CASSPTTGGSSDTQYF,TGTGCCAGCTCACCTACGACAGGGGGGTCTTCTGATACGCAGTATTTT
NA,NA,TRBV5-1,TRBJ2-7,CASSTGVPYEQYF,TGCGCCAGCAGCACCGGGGTACCCTACGAGCAGTACTTC
TRBD1,few,TRBV6-2/TRBV6-3,TRBJ2-1,CASGTGGWSEQFF,TGTGCCAGCGGGACAGGGGGCTGGAGTGAGCAGTTCTTC
NA,few,TRBV3-1,TRBJ1-2,CASSQGGGDYGYTF,TGTGCCAGCAGCCAAGGGGGCGGCGACTATGGCTACACCTTC
TRBD2,few,TRBV10-3,TRBJ2-2,CAISESYPAGGATGELFF,TGTGCCATCAGTGAGTCATACCCAGCGGGGGGTGCTACCGGGGAGCTGTTTTTT
NA,many,TRBV6-5,TRBJ1-2,CASSSIGTLHGYTF,TGTGCCAGCAGTTCGATCGGGACTCTGCATGGCTACACCTTC
NA,few,TRBV6-1,TRBJ1-2,CASSEALGSNYGYTF,TGTGCCAGCAGTGAAGCGCTAGGGTCCAACTATGGCTACACCTTC
TRBD1,many,TRBV28,TRBJ2-7,CASSLGDRGQEQYF,TGTGCCAGCAGTTTGGGGGACAGGGGGCAAGAGCAGTACTTC
TRBD1,NA,TRBV7-2,TRBJ1-6,CASSRQGQAGTSPLHF,TGTGCCAGCAGCCGACAAGGACAGGCTGGTACGTCACCCCTCCACTTT
NA,few,TRBV7-2,TRBJ1-2,CASSLGGRRLNYGYTF,TGTGCCAGCAGCTTAGGAGGCAGGCGACTGAACTATGGCTACACCTTC
NA,many,TRBV21-1,TRBJ1-3,CASSKAPGRGNTIYF,TGTGCCAGCAGCAAAGCCCCAGGGCGCGGAAACACCATATATTTT
NA,many,TRBV4-2,TRBJ1-4,CASRSGLRNEKLFF,TGTGCCAGCAGGTCCGGACTTAGGAATGAAAAACTGTTTTTT
NA,NA,TRBV28,TRBJ2-7,CASSRVEQYF,TGTGCCAGCAGCAGGGTAGAGCAGTACTTC
NA,many,TRBV10-3,TRBJ1-2,CAISEEGLYGYTF,TGTGCCATCAGTGAGGAGGGGCTCTATGGCTACACCTTC
TRBD1,NA,TRBV4-3,TRBJ1-2,CASSQWDRESYGYTF,TGCGCCAGCAGCCAGTGGGACAGGGAATCGTATGGCTACACCTTC
NA,many,TRBV18,TRBJ2-2,CASSPDRSSGELFF,TGTGCCAGCTCACCAGACAGGTCGTCCGGGGAGCTGTTTTTT
NA,many,TRBV6-5,TRBJ1-5,CASRRTGLYQPQHF,TGTGCCAGCAGGCGGACGGGCCTCTATCAGCCCCAGCATTTT